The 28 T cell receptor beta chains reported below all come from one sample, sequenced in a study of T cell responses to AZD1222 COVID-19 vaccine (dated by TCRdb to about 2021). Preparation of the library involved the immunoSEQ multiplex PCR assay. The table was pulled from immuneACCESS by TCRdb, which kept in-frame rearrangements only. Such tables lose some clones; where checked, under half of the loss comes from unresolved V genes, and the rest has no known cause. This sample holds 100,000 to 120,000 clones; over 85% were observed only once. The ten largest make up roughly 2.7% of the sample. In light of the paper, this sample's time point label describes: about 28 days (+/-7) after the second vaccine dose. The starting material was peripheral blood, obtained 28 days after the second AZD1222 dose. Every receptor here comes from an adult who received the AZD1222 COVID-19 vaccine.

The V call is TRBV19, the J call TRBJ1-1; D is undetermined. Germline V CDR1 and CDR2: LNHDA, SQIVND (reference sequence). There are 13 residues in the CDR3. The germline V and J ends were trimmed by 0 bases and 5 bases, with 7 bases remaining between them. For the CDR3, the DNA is TGTGCCAGTAGTATAGAGGGGAGGACTGAAGCTTTCTTT. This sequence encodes CASSIEGRTEAFF.

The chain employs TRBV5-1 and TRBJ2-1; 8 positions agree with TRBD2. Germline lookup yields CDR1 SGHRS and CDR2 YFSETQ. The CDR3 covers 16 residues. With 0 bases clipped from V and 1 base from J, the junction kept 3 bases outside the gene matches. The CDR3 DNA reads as TGCGCCAGCAGCTTGGGTAGCGGGGCGTCCTACAATGAGCAGTTCTTC. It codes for CASSLGSGASYNEQFF.

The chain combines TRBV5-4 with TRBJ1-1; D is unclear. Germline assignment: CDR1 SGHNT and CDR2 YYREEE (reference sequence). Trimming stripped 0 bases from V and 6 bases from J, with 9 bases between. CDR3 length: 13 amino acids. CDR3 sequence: CASSLAKFSEAFF. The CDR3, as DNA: TGTGCCAGCAGCTTGGCCAAATTTTCTGAAGCTTTCTTT.

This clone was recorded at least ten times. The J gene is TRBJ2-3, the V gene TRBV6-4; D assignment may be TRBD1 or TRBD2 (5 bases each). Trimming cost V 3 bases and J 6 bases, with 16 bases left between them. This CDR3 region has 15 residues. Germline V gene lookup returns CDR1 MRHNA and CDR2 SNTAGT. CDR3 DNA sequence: TGTGCCAGCAGTGATGAGTCGGGGACCCTCGATACGCAGTATTTT. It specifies CASSDESGTLDTQYF.

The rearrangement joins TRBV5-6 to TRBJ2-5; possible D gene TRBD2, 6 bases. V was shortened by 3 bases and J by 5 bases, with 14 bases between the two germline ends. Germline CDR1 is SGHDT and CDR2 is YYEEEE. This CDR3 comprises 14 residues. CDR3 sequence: CASSSTGVRETQYF. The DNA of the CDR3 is TGTGCCAGCAGCTCCACGGGGGTCCGGGAGACCCAGTACTTC.

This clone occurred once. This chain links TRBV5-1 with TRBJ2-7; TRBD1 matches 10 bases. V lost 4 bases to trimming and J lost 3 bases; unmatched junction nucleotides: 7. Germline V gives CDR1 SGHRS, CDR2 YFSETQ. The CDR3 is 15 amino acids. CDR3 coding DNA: TGCGCCAGCAGCAGGTTGGACAGGGGGTACTACGAGCAGTACTTC. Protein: CASSRLDRGYYEQYF.

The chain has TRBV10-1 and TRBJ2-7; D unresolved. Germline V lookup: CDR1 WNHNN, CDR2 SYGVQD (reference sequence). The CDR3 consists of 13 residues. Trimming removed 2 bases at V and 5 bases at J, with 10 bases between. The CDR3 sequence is CASSEASFNEQYF. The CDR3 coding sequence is TGCGCCAGCAGTGAGGCCAGCTTCAACGAGCAGTACTTC.

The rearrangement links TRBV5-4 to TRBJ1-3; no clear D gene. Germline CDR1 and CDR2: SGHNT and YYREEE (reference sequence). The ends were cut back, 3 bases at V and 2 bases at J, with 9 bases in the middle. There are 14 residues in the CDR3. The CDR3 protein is CASSSGGAGNTIYF. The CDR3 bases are TGTGCCAGCAGCTCGGGCGGAGCTGGAAACACCATATATTTT.

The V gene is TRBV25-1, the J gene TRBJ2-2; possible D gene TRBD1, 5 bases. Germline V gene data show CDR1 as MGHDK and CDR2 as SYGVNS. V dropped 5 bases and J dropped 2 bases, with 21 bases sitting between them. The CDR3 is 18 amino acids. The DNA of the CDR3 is TGTGCCAGCAGTCCCTATGATGGGGCGACGACCAACACCGGGGAGCTGTTTTTT. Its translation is CASSPYDGATTNTGELFF.

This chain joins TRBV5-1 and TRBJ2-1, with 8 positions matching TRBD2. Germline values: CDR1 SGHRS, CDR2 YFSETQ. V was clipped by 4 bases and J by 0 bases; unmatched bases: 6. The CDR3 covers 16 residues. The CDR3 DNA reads TGCGCCAGCAGCCCAGAGGCGGGGGGCTCCTACAATGAGCAGTTCTTC. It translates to CASSPEAGGSYNEQFF.

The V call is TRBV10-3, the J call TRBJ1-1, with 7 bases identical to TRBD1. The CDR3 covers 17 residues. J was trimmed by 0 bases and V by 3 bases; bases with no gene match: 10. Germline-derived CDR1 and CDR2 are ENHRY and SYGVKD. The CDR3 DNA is TGTGCCATCAGTGACCCCAGACAGGGAAGAATGAACACTGAAGCTTTCTTT. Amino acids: CAISDPRQGRMNTEAFF.

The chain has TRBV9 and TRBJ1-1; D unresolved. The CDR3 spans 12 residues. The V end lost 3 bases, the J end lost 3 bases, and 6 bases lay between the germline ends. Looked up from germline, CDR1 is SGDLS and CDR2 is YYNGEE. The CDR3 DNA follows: TGTGCCAGCAGCGCCCAGCACACTGAAGCTTTCTTT. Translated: CASSAQHTEAFF.

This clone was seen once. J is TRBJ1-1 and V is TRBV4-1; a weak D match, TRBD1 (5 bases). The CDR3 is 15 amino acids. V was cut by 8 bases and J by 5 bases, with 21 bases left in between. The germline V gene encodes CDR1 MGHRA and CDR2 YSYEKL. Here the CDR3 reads CASVPGLRLGTEAFF. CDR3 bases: TGCGCCAGCGTACCGGGACTCAGGTTGGGGACTGAAGCTTTCTTT.

Here the CDR3 DNA reads TGTGCCAGCAGCTTAGCAGGGACTAGCGGGGGCTACAATGAGCAGTTCTTC. It translates to CASSLAGTSGGYNEQFF. This chain uses TRBV7-2 with TRBJ2-1; TRBD2 aligns across 14 bases. Germline V gene sequence: CDR1 SGHTA, CDR2 FQGNSA. V was pared by 0 bases and J by 3 bases, with 1 base of the junction left unmatched. The CDR3 runs to 17 residues. The full variable domain, its missing parts supplied by reference TRBV7-2 and TRBJ2-1, is GAGVSQSPSNKVTEKGKDVELRCDPISGHTALYWYRQSLGQGLEFLIYFQGNSAPDKSGLPSDRFSAERTGGSVSTLTIQRTQQEDSAVYLCASSLAGTSGGYNEQFFGPGTRLTVL.

As DNA, the CDR3 is TGCAGCGTCGTCAAAGGGGGCCATAATGAAAAACTGTTTTTT. Protein: CSVVKGGHNEKLFF. The V gene is TRBV29-1, the J gene TRBJ1-4; 7 bases are a match to TRBD1. CDR3 length: 14 residues. Germline V gene lookup returns CDR1 SQVTM and CDR2 ANQGSEA. V shed 6 bases, J shed 4 bases, and the junction held 8 bases outside the gene matches. The entire variable domain, with the rest obtained from reference TRBV29-1 and TRBJ1-4, is as follows: SAVISQKPSRDICQRGTSLTIQCQVDSQVTMMFWYRQQPGQSLTLIATANQGSEATYESGFVIDKFPISRPNLTFSTLTVSNMSPEDSSIYLCSVVKGGHNEKLFFGSGTQLSVL.

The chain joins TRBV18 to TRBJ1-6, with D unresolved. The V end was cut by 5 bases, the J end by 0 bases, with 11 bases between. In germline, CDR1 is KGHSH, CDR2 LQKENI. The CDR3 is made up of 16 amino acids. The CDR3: CASSGDRSSYNSPLHF. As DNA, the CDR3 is TGTGCCAGCTCAGGGGATCGGTCCTCCTATAATTCACCCCTCCACTTT.

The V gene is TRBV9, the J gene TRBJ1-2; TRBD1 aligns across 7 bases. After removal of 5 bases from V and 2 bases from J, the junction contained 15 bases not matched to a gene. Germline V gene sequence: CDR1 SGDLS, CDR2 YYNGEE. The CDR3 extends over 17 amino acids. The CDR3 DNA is TGTGCCAGCAGTGACCTAAGGGACAGCACCATCAACTATGGCTACACCTTC. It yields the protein CASSDLRDSTINYGYTF. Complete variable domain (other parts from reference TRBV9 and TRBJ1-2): DSGVTQTPKHLITATGQRVTLRCSPRSGDLSVYWYQQSLDQGLQFLIQYYNGEERAKGNILERFSAQQFPDLHSELNLSSLELGDSALYFCASSDLRDSTINYGYTFGSGTRLTVV.

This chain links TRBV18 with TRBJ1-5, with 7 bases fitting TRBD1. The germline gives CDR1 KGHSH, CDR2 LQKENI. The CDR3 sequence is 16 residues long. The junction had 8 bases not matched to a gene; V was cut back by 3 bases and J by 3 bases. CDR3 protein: CASSPWGTAHNQPQHF. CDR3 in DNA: TGTGCCAGCTCACCGTGGGGGACAGCCCACAATCAGCCCCAGCATTTT.

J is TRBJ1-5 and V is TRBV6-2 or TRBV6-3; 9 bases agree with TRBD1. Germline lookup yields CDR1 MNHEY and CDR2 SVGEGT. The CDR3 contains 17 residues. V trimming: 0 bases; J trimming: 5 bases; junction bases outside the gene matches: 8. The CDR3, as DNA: TGTGCCAGCAGTTACTCCGGGACAGGGTGGAATTATCAGCCCCAGCATTTT. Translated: CASSYSGTGWNYQPQHF.

CDR3 in amino acids: CASSYGQNGYTF. CDR3 bases: TGTGCCAGCAGCTACGGACAGAATGGCTACACCTTC. This chain links TRBV7-9 with TRBJ1-2, with D possibly matching TRBD1 (6 bases). V lost 4 bases, J lost 6 bases, and 9 bases lay in between. Germline CDR1 is SEHNR and CDR2 is FQNEAQ (reference sequence). The CDR3 has 12 amino acids. The full variable domain, its missing parts supplied by reference TRBV7-9 and TRBJ1-2, is DTGVSQNPRHKITKRGQNVTFRCDPISEHNRLYWYRQTLGQGPEFLTYFQNEAQLEKSRLLSDRFSAERPKGSFSTLEIQRTEQGDSAMYLCASSYGQNGYTFGSGTRLTVV.

This chain's CDR3 is CASSVEGGGTETQYF. CDR3 coding DNA: TGTGCCAGCAGCGTAGAGGGCGGGGGAACAGAGACCCAGTACTTC. The chain links TRBV9 to TRBJ2-5, with 7 nucleotides matching TRBD2. Germline lookup yields CDR1 SGDLS and CDR2 YYNGEE. The CDR3 runs to 15 residues. The ends lost 0 bases at V and 4 bases at J; junction bases unmatched: 6.

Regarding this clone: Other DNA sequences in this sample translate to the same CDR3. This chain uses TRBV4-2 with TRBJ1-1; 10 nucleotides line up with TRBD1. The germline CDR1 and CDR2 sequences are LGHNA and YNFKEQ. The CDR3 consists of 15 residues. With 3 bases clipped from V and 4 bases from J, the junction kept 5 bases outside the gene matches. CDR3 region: CASSQARTGGTEAFF. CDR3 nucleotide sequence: TGTGCCAGCAGCCAGGCTCGGACAGGGGGCACTGAAGCTTTCTTT.

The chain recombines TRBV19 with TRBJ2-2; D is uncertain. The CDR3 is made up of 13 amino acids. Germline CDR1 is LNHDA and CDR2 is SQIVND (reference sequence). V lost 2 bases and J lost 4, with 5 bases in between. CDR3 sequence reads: CASSILPTGELFF. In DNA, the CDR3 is TGTGCCAGTAGTATACTTCCCACCGGGGAGCTGTTTTTT.

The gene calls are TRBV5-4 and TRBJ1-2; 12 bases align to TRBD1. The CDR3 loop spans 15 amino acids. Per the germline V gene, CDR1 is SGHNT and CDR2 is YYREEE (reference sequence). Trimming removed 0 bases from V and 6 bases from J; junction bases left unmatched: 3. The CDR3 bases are TGTGCCAGCAGCTTGGGAGGGGACAGGGGGCATGGCTACACCTTC. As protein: CASSLGGDRGHGYTF.

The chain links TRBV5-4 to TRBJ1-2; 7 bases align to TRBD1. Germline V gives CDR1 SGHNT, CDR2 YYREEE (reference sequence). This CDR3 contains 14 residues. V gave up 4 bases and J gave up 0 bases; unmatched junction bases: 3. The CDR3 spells CASSPGQTNYGYTF. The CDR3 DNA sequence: TGTGCCAGCAGCCCGGGACAGACTAACTATGGCTACACCTTC.

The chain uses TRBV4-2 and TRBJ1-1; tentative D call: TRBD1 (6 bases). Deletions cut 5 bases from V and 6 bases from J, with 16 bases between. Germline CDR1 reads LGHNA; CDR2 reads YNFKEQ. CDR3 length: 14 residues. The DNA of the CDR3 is TGTGCCAGCAGCAGGGGGGCCGCGGAGGCTGAAGCTTTCTTT. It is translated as CASSRGAAEAEAFF.

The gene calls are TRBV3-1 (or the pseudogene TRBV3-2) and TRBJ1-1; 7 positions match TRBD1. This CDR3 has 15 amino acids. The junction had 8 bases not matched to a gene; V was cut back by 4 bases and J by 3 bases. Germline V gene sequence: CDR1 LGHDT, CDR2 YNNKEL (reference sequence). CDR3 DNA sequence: TGTGCCAGCAGCCTTCACCGACAGGGTGACACTGAAGCTTTCTTT. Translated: CASSLHRQGDTEAFF.

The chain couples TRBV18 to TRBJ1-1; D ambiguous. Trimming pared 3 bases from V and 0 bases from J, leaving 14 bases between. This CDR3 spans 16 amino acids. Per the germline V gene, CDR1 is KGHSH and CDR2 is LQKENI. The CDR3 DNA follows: TGTGCCAGCTCACCCTACGGGTCTACAATGAACACTGAAGCTTTCTTT. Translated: CASSPYGSTMNTEAFF.